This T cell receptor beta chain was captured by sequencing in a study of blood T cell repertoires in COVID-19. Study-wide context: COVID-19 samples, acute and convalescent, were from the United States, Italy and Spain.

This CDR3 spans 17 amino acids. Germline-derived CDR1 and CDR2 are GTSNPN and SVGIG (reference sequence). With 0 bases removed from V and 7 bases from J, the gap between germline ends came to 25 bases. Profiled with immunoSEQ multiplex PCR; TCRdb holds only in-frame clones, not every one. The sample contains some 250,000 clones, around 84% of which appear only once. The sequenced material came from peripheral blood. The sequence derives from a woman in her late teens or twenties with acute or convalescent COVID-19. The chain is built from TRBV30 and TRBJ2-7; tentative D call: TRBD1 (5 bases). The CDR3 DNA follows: TGTGCCTGGAGTGTAAAGAGGAAATCCAGGGCAAATCGGGAGCAGTACTTC. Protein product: CAWSVKRKSRANREQYF.